These 13 T cell receptor beta chains share one sample of origin, sequenced in a study of CD8 T cells in Susac syndrome. Random-hexamer reverse transcription was applied to about 0.5 to 1 ug RNA. TCRdb used MiXCR to reprocess the immunoSEQ multiplex PCR reads, holding one entry per CDR3 protein. This table holds 71,000 or so distinct CDR3 sequences, roughly 93% found once. The sample taken for sequencing was CD4+ T cells from PBMCs. These receptors all come from a human donor with Susac syndrome.

This sequence joins TRBV6-2 or TRBV6-3 and TRBJ1-5; possible D gene TRBD1, 6 bases. The germline V gene encodes CDR1 MNHEY and CDR2 SVGEGT. There are 16 residues in the CDR3. V was clipped by 4 bases and J by 2 bases, with 15 bases between them. As DNA, the CDR3 is TGTGCCAGCAGTTCGATACAGGGTCGGGGCAATCAGCCCCAGCATTTT. It translates to CASSSIQGRGNQPQHF.

The gene calls are TRBV23-1 and TRBJ2-7, with D possibly called TRBD1 or TRBD2 (5 bases each). TRBV23-1 is sorted into the ORF group, with uncertain function. V gave up 4 bases and J gave up 1 base, with 26 bases separating them. This CDR3 is built from 19 residues. The CDR3 DNA reads TGCGCCAGCAGTCGGACCCGGGACGGGCTTCCTTCCTTTTCCTACGAGCAGTACTTC. It encodes CASSRTRDGLPSFSYEQYF.

The J gene is TRBJ2-7, the V gene TRBV20-1; the D gene is possibly TRBD1 (6 bases). CDR1 and CDR2 (germline): DFQATT, SNEGSKA (reference sequence). V was cut by 1 base and J by 4 bases, with 14 bases left in between. CDR3 size: 14 residues. The CDR3 region is CSARAKGDPYEQYF. CDR3 sequence (DNA): TGCAGTGCTAGAGCAAAGGGGGATCCGTACGAGCAGTACTTC.

This clonotype was seen just once. The chain uses TRBV20-1 and TRBJ2-2; 7 bases line up with TRBD1. Germline-derived CDR1 and CDR2 are DFQATT and SNEGSKA (reference sequence). Trimming cost V 0 bases and J 4 bases; bases outside gene matches: 14. The CDR3 runs to 18 residues. CDR3 region: CSARDRRSSGQTTGELFF. The CDR3 nucleotides read TGCAGTGCTAGAGATCGAAGATCTTCGGGACAGACCACCGGGGAGCTGTTTTTT.

This clonotype occurred a few times. The genes are TRBV6-5 and TRBJ2-7, with D perhaps TRBD2 (6 bases). The V gene lost 6 bases and the J gene lost 5 bases, with 11 bases spanning the gap. The CDR3 runs to 12 residues. Germline CDR1 and CDR2: MNHEY and SVGAGI. The CDR3 DNA is TGTGCCAGCAGATTCAGGGAGGACGAGCAGTACTTC. Its protein product is CASRFREDEQYF.

This clonotype has a handful of counts. The V gene is TRBV30, the J gene TRBJ2-7; 10 bases are a match to TRBD1. This CDR3 contains 13 residues. V shed 4 bases and J 7 bases; nucleotides not matched to a gene: 7. Germline V CDR1 and CDR2: GTSNPN, SVGIG (reference sequence). CDR3 nucleotide sequence: TGTGCCTGGACCAGGGACAGGGGTGAGGAGCAGTACTTC. Residues: CAWTRDRGEEQYF.

This clonotype was counted a single time. The rearrangement joins TRBV5-6 to TRBJ2-7, with D maybe TRBD2 (5 bases). The germline V gene encodes CDR1 SGHDT and CDR2 YYEEEE. The CDR3 length is 14 residues. V lost 0 bases and J 2 bases, leaving 9 bases between the germline ends. CDR3 nucleotides: TGTGCCAGCAGCTTGGCGGACTGGACCTACGAGCAGTACTTC. Translating it yields CASSLADWTYEQYF.

The CDR3 protein is CASSSPQEAFF. The DNA for the CDR3 is TGTGCCAGCAGCTCCCCCCAAGAAGCTTTCTTT. This sequence joins TRBV7-9 and TRBJ1-1; D remains ambiguous. This CDR3 has 11 residues. The germline CDR1 and CDR2 sequences are SEHNR and FQNEAQ (reference sequence). With 4 bases removed from V and 8 bases from J, the gap between germline ends came to 8 bases.

The V call is TRBV15, the J call TRBJ2-7, with 7 bases that match TRBD2. The CDR3 spans 18 residues. V was clipped by 3 bases and J by 3 bases; unmatched bases: 17. The germline V gene has CDR1 LNHNV and CDR2 YYDKDF (reference sequence). The CDR3 region is CATSSLGRGPKGRYEQYF. The CDR3 region has the DNA TGTGCCACCAGCAGCCTGGGGAGGGGCCCGAAGGGTCGCTACGAGCAGTACTTC.

The CDR3 here is CASSPQRRPSPLHF. The CDR3, as DNA: TGTGCCAGCAGCCCTCAACGGAGGCCTTCACCCCTCCACTTT. V is TRBV14 and J is TRBJ1-6; the D is unclear. Germline assignment: CDR1 SGHDN and CDR2 FVKESK. Trimming pared 4 bases from V and 9 bases from J, leaving 13 bases between. The CDR3 runs to 14 residues. Supplemented by reference TRBV14 and TRBJ1-6, the full variable domain reads EAGVTQFPSHSVIEKGQTVTLRCDPISGHDNLYWYRRVMGKEIKFLLHFVKESKQDESGMPNNRFLAERTGGTYSTLKVQPAELEDSGVYFCASSPQRRPSPLHFGNGTRLTVT.

The chain couples TRBV9 to TRBJ2-3; 7 bases match TRBD1. This CDR3 is 15 amino acids long. Trimming took 1 base from V and 4 from J; bases not matched to a gene: 6. CDR1 SGDLS and CDR2 YYNGEE come from the germline V gene. CDR3 sequence: CASSVSYRGADTQYF. The CDR3 nucleotides read TGTGCCAGCAGCGTAAGTTACAGGGGAGCAGATACGCAGTATTTT.

This clonotype was recorded once. The chain recombines TRBV7-6 with TRBJ2-2, with no clear D. Germline V CDR1 and CDR2: SGHVS, FNYEAQ. Trimming cost V 1 base and J 6 bases, with 6 bases left between them. This CDR3 is built from 13 residues. The CDR3 spells CASSLDPSGELFF. DNA for the CDR3: TGTGCCAGCAGCTTAGATCCGTCCGGGGAGCTGTTTTTT.

Notes on this clonotype: Because the CDR3's place on the DNA is in doubt, the DNA is left out and the CDR3 is given as listed by TCRdb. The rearrangement links TRBV6-2 or TRBV6-3 to TRBJ2-2. The CDR3 region is 15 residues in length, termini included. Germline-derived CDR1 and CDR2 are MNHEY and SVGEGT. The CDR3 reads CASSRLHFGAGELFF.